This TCR beta chain was recovered during a study of cytomegalovirus exposure and HLA in healthy donors. Amplification used 60 Vbeta primers and 13 Jbeta primers. This table comes from immunoSEQ multiplex PCR, and its TCRdb copy is limited to in-frame clones, with some not included. This table has around 100,000 clones, roughly 78% appearing once. Trimming stripped 1 base from V and 6 bases from J, with 11 bases between. The CDR3 has 15 amino acids. Germline CDR1 SGHDT, CDR2 YYEEEE. The chain combines TRBV5-6 with TRBJ1-6; TRBD1 is a possible D gene (5 bases). Sequencing input: PBMCs. The sequence came from a male donor in good health and CMV-seropositive. The CDR3 region has the DNA TGTGCCAGCAGCTTGAACGGGGGGTTTAATTCACCCCTCCACTTT. Translation gives CASSLNGGFNSPLHF.